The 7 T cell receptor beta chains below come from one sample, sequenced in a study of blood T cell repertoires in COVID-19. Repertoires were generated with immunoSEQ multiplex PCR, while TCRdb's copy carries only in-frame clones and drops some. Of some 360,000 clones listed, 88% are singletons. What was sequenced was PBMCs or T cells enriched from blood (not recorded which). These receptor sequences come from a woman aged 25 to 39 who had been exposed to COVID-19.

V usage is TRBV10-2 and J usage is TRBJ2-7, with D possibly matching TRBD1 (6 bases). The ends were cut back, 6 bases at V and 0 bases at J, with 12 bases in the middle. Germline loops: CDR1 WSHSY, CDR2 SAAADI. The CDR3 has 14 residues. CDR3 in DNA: TGCGCCAGCAGCCTCAGGGGCCGCTCCTACGAGCAGTACTTC. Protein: CASSLRGRSYEQYF.

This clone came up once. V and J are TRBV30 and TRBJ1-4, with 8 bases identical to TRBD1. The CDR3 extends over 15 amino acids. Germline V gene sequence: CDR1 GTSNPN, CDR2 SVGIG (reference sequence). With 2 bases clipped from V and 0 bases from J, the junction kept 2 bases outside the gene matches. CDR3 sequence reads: CAWSRGQATNEKLFF. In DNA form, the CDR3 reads TGTGCCTGGAGTCGGGGACAGGCAACTAATGAAAAACTGTTTTTT. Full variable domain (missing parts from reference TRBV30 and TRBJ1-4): SQTIHQWPATLVQPVGSPLSLECTVEGTSNPNLYWYRQAAGRGLQLLFYSVGIGQISSEVPQNLSASRPQDRQFILSSKKLLLSDSGFYLCAWSRGQATNEKLFFGSGTQLSVL.

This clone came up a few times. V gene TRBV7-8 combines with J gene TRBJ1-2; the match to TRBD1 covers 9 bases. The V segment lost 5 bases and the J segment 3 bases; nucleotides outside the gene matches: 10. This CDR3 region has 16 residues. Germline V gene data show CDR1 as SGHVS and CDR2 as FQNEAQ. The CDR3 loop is CASSHRGRGGDYGYTF. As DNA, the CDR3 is TGTGCCAGCAGCCACAGGGGGCGTGGAGGTGACTATGGCTACACCTTC.

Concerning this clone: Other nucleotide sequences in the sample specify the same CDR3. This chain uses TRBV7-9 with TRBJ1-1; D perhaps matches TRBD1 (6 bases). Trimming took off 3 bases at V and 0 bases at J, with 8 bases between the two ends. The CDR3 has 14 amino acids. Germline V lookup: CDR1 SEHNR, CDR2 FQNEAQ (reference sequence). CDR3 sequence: CASSLDSMNTEAFF. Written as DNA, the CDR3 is TGTGCCAGCAGCTTGGACAGCATGAACACTGAAGCTTTCTTT.

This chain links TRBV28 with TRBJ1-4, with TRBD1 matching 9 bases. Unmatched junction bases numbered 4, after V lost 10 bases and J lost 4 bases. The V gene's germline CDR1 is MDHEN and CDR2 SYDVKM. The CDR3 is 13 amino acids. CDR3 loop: CANQDRGNEKLFF. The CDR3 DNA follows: TGTGCCAACCAGGACAGGGGTAATGAAAAACTGTTTTTT.

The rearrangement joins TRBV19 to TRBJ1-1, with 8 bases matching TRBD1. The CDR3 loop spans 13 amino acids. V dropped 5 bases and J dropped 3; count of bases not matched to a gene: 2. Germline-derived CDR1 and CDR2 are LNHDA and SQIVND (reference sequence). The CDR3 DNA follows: TGTGCCAGTAGTGTGGACAGGGACACTGAAGCTTTCTTT. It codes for CASSVDRDTEAFF.

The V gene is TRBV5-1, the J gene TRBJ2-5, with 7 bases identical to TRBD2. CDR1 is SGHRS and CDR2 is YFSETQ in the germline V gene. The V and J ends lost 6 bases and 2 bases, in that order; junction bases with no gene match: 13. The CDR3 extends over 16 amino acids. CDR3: CASTDSGVGGQETQYF. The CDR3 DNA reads TGCGCCAGCACCGATTCTGGAGTCGGGGGGCAAGAGACCCAGTACTTC.